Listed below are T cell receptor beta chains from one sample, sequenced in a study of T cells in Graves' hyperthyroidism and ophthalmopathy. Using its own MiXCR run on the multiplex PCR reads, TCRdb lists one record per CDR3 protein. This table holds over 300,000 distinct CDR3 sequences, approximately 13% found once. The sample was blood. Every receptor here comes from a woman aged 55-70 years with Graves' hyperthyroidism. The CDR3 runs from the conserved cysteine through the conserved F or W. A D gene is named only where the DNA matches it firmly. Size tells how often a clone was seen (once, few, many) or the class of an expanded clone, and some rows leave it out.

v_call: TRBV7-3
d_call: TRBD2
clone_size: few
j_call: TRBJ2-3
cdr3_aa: CASSPLAATDTQYF
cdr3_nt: TGTGCCAGCAGCCCACTAGCGGCGACGGATACGCAGTATTTT

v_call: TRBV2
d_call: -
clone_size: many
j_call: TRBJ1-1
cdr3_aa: CASNLWKLDEAFF
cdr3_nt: TGTGCCAGCAACCTATGGAAGTTGGATGAAGCTTTCTTT

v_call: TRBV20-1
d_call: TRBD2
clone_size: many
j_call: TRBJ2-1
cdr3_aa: CSAAGTSGIPSYNEQFF
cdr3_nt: TGCAGTGCCGCCGGGACTAGCGGCATACCCTCCTACAATGAGCAGTTCTTC

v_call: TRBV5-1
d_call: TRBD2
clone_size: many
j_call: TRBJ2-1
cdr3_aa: CASSLEVSGRISYNEQFF
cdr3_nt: TGCGCCAGCAGCTTGGAGGTTAGCGGGAGGATCTCCTACAATGAGCAGTTCTTC

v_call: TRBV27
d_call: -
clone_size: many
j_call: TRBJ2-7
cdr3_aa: CASSLVGASYEQYF
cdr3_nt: TGTGCCAGCAGTTTGGTGGGGGCGTCCTACGAGCAGTACTTC

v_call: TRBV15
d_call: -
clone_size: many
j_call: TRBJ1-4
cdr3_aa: CATSRGGAWTNEKLFF
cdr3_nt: TGTGCCACCAGCAGAGGAGGGGCTTGGACTAATGAAAAACTGTTTTTT

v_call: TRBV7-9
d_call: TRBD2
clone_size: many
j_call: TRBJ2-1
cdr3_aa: CASSSPRVGGSYNEQFF
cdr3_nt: TGTGCCAGCAGCTCCCCCCGGGTCGGGGGGTCCTACAATGAGCAGTTCTTC

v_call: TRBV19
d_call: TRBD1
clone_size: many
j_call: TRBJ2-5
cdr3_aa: CASSTRGRTGQETQYF
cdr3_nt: TGTGCCAGTAGTACCAGGGGGCGGACAGGGCAAGAGACCCAGTACTTC

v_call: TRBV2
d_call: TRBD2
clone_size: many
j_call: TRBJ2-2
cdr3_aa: CASSVLARTGELFF
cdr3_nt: TGTGCCAGCAGTGTACTAGCGCGGACCGGGGAGCTGTTTTTT

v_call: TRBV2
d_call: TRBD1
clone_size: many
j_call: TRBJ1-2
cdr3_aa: CASSERGQGVEGYTF
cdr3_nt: TGTGCCAGCAGTGAGAGGGGACAGGGGGTGGAGGGCTACACCTTC

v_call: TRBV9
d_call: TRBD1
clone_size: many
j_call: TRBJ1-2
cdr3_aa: CASSVRDRANYGYTF
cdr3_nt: TGTGCCAGCAGCGTTCGGGACAGGGCTAACTATGGCTACACCTTC

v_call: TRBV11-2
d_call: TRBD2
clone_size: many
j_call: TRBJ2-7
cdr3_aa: CASSLSDSGSSEQYF
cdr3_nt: TGTGCCAGCAGCTTATCGGATAGCGGGAGCTCTGAGCAGTACTTC

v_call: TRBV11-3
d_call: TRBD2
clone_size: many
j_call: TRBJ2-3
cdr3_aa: CASSFPLTVAGGNTDTQYF
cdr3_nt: TGTGCCAGCAGCTTCCCTTTAACTGTAGCGGGAGGAAACACAGATACGCAGTATTTT

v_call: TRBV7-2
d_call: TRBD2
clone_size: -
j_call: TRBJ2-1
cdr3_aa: CASSLARTRGNEQFF
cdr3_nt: TGTGCCAGCAGCTTAGCTAGGACTAGGGGAAATGAGCAGTTCTTC

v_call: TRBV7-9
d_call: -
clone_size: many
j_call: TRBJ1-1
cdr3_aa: CASRPMLRWNTEAFF
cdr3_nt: TGTGCCAGCAGACCTATGTTGCGGTGGAACACTGAAGCTTTCTTT

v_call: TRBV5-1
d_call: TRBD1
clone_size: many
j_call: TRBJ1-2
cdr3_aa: CASSPIGTVTYGYTF
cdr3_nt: TGCGCCAGCAGCCCCATCGGGACAGTCACCTATGGCTACACCTTC

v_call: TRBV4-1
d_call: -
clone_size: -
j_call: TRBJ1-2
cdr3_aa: CASSPLGGPPYGYTF
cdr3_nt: TGCGCCAGCAGCCCGCTTGGGGGGCCACCCTATGGCTACACCTTC

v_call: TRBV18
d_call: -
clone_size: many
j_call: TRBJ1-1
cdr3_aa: CASSPTGFGTEAFF
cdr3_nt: TGTGCCAGCTCACCTACAGGGTTTGGCACTGAAGCTTTCTTT

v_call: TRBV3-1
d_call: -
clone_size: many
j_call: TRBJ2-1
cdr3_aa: CASSPLLRPPGNEQFF
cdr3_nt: TGTGCCAGCAGCCCCCTTCTTCGACCCCCGGGCAATGAGCAGTTCTTC

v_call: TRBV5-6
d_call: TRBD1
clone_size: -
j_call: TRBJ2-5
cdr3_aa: CASSLKGQGRETQYF
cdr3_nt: TGTGCCAGCAGCTTGAAGGGACAGGGCCGGGAGACCCAGTACTTC

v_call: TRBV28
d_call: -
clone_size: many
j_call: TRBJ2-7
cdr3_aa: CASKPPGQIYEQYF
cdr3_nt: TGTGCCAGCAAACCGCCGGGACAAATATACGAGCAGTACTTC

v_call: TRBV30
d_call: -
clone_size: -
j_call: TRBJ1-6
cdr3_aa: CAWSVRSLSSSYNSPLHF
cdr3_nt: TGTGCCTGGAGTGTACGCTCCCTTTCAAGCTCCTATAATTCACCCCTCCACTTT

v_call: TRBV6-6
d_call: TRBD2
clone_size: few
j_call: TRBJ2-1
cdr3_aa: CASSYSSGSLFEQFF
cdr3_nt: TGTGCCAGCAGTTACTCTAGCGGGAGTTTGTTTGAGCAGTTCTTC

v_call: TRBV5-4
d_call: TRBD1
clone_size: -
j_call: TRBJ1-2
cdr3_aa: CASSSPTGENYGYTF
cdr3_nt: TGTGCCAGCAGCTCCCCGACAGGGGAGAACTATGGCTACACCTTC

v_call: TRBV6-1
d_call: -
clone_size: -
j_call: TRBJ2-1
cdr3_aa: CASSYDPLDEQFF
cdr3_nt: TGTGCCAGCAGTTATGACCCCCTAGATGAGCAGTTCTTC

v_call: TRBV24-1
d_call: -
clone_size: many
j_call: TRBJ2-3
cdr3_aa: CATSDRTKSTDTQYF
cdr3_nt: TGTGCCACCAGTGACAGGACTAAAAGCACAGATACGCAGTATTTT

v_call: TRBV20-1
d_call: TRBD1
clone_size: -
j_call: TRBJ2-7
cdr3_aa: CSARTGTLNEQYF
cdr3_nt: TGCAGTGCCCGGACAGGGACGTTAAACGAGCAGTACTTC

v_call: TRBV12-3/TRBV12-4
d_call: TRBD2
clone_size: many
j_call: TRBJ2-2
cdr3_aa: CASSETSGSNGELFF
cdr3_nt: TGTGCCAGCAGTGAGACTAGCGGGAGCAACGGGGAGCTGTTTTTT

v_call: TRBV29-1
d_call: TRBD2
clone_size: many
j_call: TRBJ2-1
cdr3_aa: CSVASGRRYNEQFF
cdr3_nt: TGCAGCGTTGCGAGCGGGAGGAGGTACAATGAGCAGTTCTTC

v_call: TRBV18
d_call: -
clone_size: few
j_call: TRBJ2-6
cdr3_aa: CASSQETGANVLTF
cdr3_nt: TGTGCCAGCTCACAAGAAACTGGGGCCAACGTCCTGACTTTC

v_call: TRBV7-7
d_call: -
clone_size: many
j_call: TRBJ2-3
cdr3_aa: CASSPLPGDTQYF
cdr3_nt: TGTGCTAGCAGCCCGTTGCCCGGAGATACGCAGTATTTT

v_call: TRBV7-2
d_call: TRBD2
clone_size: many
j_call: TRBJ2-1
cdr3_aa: CASSARLAGGEQFF
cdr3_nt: TGTGCCAGCAGCGCCAGACTAGCGGGAGGGGAGCAGTTCTTC

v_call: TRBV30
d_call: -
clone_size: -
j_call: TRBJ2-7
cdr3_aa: CAWNRDSYEQYF
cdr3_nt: TGTGCCTGGAACAGGGACTCCTACGAGCAGTACTTC

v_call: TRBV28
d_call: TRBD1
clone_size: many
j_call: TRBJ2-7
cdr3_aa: CASSSGQGIEQYF
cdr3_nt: TGTGCCAGCAGCTCGGGACAGGGGATCGAGCAGTACTTC

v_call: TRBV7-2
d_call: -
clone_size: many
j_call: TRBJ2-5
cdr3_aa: CASSLAMGQPQETQYF
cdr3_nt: TGTGCCAGCAGCTTAGCGATGGGTCAGCCCCAAGAGACCCAGTACTTC